The following is a T cell receptor beta chain sequence with its context. This clone occurred many times. The target of this receptor is not known. The sample holds no much larger clone one base away, and base qualities are not on file. The collaborating institutions used their own protocols to collect whole blood in K2EDTA tubes. For TCRbeta analysis, collaborators shipped samples in one of three forms: frozen whole blood, isolated PBMCs, or DNA extracted from either of those sample types. The sample originates from a study of blood T cell repertoires in COVID-19 (dated by TCRdb to about 2020). The study in broad terms: Samples from collaborators originated in the United States, Italy and Spain and spanned both the acute and convalescent phases of COVID-19. The material from the prospective study consisted of cDNA or gDNA derived from T cells, B-cell-depleted T cells, or PBMCs. Subjects who had been exposed to COVID-19, were actively infected with it, or had recovered from it provided the deeply sampled blood TCRbeta repertoires that made up the dataset. The repertoires were released in a freely available public database intended as a resource for research on the immune response to SARS-CoV-2. The samples were drawn from the first 160 participants of the ongoing ImmuneRACE study and from over a thousand subjects provided by 6 global collaborators. A de-identified subject ID, COVID-19 status, age in years and sex were almost always included in the sample metadata. Where available, HLA class I and class II types were taken from metadata supplied by the sample provider and were not determined by assay-based typing. Findings and caveats that apply to the study as a whole: How much clinical and demographic metadata was included differed by source and by participant, and the metadata was provided uncurated.

TCRbeta CDR3 regions were amplified from genomic DNA using the immunoSEQ Assay, a bias-controlled multiplex PCR. In the original analysis: The number of nucleated cells in each sample was estimated by amplification of reference gene primers within the assay. Sequence reads were collapsed and filtered to measure the absolute abundance of every unique TCRbeta CDR3 rearrangement. For each sample, productive Simpson clonality was calculated as the square root of Simpson's diversity index over productive rearrangements. The source is immuneACCESS, and TCRdb retained only in-frame sequences with V and J called. Part of the clones is not carried over; for the studies checked, unresolved V genes explain less than half of this, and the remainder is unexplained. V and J calls and clone size are copied from that table; D and trimming were computed from the DNA. The sample has 110,000 to 150,000 clones on record, approximately 86% of them singletons. Clones ranked in the top ten supply under 7% of the sample.

Between the V and J ends, shortened by 8 bases and 1 base respectively, the junction contains 9 bases. CDR1 and CDR2 are drawn from the germline V gene: SNHLY, FYNNEI. The CDR3 runs 12 residues from the cysteine to the phenylalanine. The CDR3 DNA has 36 bases and is translated from base 1. The sequenced sample was peripheral blood. The sequence was collected from a human donor in a cohort sampled during active COVID-19. This chain is built from TRBV2 and TRBJ2-7; the D gene is possibly TRBD2, with 5 bases matching. The encoded CDR3 is CASQLDSYEQYF. DNA sequence: TGTGCCAGCCAACTAGATTCCTACGAGCAGTACTTC.